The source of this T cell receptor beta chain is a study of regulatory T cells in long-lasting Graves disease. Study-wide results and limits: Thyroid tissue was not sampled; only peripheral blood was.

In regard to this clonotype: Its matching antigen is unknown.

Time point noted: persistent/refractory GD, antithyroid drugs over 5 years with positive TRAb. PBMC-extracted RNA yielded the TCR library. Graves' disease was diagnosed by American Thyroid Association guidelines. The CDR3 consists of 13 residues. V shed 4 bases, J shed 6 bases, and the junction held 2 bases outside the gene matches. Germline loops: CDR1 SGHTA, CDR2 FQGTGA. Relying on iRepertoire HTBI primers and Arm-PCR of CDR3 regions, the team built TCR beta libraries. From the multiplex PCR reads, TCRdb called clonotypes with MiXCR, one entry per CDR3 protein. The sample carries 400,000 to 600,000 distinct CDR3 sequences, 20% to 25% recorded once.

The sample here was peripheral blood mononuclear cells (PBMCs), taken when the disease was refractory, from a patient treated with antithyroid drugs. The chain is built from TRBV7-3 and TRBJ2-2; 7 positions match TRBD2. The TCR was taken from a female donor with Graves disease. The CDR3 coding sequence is TGTGCCAGCAGCTGGGGAGGGGCCGGGGAGCTGTTTTTT. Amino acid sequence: CASSWGGAGELFF.